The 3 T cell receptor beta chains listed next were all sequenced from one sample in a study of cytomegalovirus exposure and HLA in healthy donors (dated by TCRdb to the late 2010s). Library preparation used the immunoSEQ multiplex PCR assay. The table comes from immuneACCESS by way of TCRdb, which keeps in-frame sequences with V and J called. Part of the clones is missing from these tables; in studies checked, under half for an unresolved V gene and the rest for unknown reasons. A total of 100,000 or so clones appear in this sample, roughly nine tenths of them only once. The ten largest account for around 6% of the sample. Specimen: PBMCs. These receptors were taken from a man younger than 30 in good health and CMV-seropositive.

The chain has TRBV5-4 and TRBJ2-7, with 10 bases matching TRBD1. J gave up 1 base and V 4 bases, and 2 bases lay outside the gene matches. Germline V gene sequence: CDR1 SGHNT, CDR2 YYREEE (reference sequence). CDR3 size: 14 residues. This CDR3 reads CASSPGQGSYEQYF. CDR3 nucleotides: TGTGCCAGCAGCCCGGGACAGGGGTCCTACGAGCAGTACTTC.

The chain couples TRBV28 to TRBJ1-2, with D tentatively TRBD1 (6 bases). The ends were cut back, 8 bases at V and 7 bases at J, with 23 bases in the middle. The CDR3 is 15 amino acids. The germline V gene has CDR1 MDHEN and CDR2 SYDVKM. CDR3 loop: CASRGTGSLWRGYTF. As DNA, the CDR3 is TGTGCCAGCCGAGGTACAGGGTCCCTTTGGCGTGGCTACACCTTC.

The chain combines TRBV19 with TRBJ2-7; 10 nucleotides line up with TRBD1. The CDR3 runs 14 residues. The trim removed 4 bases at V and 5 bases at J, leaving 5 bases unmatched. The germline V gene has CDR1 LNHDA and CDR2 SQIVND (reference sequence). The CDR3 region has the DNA TGTGCCAGTAGTACGTCCGGGACAGGGGACGAGCAGTACTTC. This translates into CASSTSGTGDEQYF.